This TCR beta chain came from a study of neurological immune-mediated disorders. MiXCR was run by TCRdb on the 5' RACE reads, yielding one entry per CDR3 protein. The sample consists of around 70,000 distinct CDR3 sequences, roughly 5% of them appearing once. This CDR3 has 16 amino acids. Germline loops: CDR1 SGHTA, CDR2 FQGTGA. V shed 4 bases and J 0 bases; nucleotides not matched to a gene: 3. This clonotype has at least ten counts. V and J are TRBV7-3 and TRBJ2-6; 7 nucleotides line up with TRBD2. The receptor was derived from a man younger than 35 with multiple sclerosis. The sample taken for sequencing was PBMCs. DNA for the CDR3: TGTGCCAGCAGCTCGACTAGCAACTCTGGGGCCAACGTCCTGACTTTC. It codes for CASSSTSNSGANVLTF.